The 14 T cell receptor beta chains in this list originate from one sample, sequenced in a study of shared clonotypes between healthy human individuals. Measured with immunoSEQ multiplex PCR; TCRdb has only the in-frame clones, and not every one. The sample comprises 950,000 to 1,300,000 clones, around 76% of which are singletons, and approximately 1.5% rests with the top ten. The sample consisted of memory CD4+ T cells sorted from blood. The subset is: CD45RA-negative fraction. These receptors were collected from a young man in good health.

The rearrangement uses TRBV18 and TRBJ2-7; a possible D gene is TRBD1 (6 bases). This CDR3 is built from 15 residues. CDR1 KGHSH and CDR2 LQKENI come from the germline V gene. Between the trimmed V and J ends, which lost 6 bases and 1 base, there was a span of 16 bases. The CDR3 reads CASSNGQKLSYEQYF. CDR3 bases: TGTGCCAGCTCTAACGGACAGAAACTTTCCTACGAGCAGTACTTC.

The genes are TRBV10-2 and TRBJ2-7; D may be TRBD2 (6 bases). The CDR3 totals 13 residues. Germline V gene data show CDR1 as WSHSY and CDR2 as SAAADI. Trimming took 5 bases from V and 4 from J, leaving 12 bases between them. In DNA form, the CDR3 reads TGCGCCAGCAGTCGGGGACGGGAGTACGAGCAGTACTTC. This sequence encodes CASSRGREYEQYF.

V is TRBV2 and J is TRBJ2-7; D may be TRBD1 or TRBD2 (5 bases each). Germline V CDR1 and CDR2: SNHLY, FYNNEI. Trimming left V 6 bases short and J 3 bases short, with 15 bases between. The CDR3 covers 14 residues. The chain's CDR3 is CASSRDAGRYEQYF. CDR3 DNA sequence: TGTGCCAGCAGCCGGGACGCCGGACGCTACGAGCAGTACTTC.

The chain combines TRBV28 with TRBJ1-1; TRBD1 matches 10 bases. CDR3 length equals 14 residues. The V and J ends lost 6 bases and 7 bases, in that order; junction bases with no gene match: 8. Germline V gene sequence: CDR1 MDHEN, CDR2 SYDVKM. CDR3 protein: CASRNPGQGIEAFF. The CDR3 nucleotides read TGTGCCAGCAGGAACCCGGGACAGGGGATTGAAGCTTTCTTT.

The chain is built from TRBV10-1 and TRBJ1-3; D uncertain. This CDR3 is built from 14 residues. V was clipped by 4 bases and J by 0 bases, with 7 bases between them. Per the germline V gene, CDR1 is WNHNN and CDR2 is SYGVQD (reference sequence). The CDR3 here is CASSATASGNTIYF. CDR3 DNA: TGCGCCAGCAGTGCGACGGCCTCTGGAAACACCATATATTTT.

The chain recombines TRBV11-2 with TRBJ2-7; D gene unclear. V was trimmed by 0 bases and J by 5 bases, leaving 8 bases between them. Germline CDR1 reads SGHAT; CDR2 reads FQNNGV. CDR3 size: 13 residues. As DNA, the CDR3 is TGTGCCAGCAGCTTAGATCGGATGAACGAGCAGTACTTC. Translating gives CASSLDRMNEQYF. Together with reference TRBV11-2 and TRBJ2-7, the CDR3 gives the full variable domain: EAGVAQSPRYKIIEKRQSVAFWCNPISGHATLYWYQQILGQGPKLLIQFQNNGVVDDSQLPKDRFSAERLKGVDSTLKIQPAKLEDSAVYLCASSLDRMNEQYFGPGTRLTVT.

The chain has TRBV5-8 and TRBJ2-2, with a tentative D call TRBD1 (6 bases). This CDR3 is 16 amino acids long. Looked up from germline, CDR1 is SGHTS and CDR2 is YDEGEE. V was trimmed by 0 bases and J by 4 bases, leaving 13 bases between them. The CDR3 reads CASSLGHRVGTGELFF. The CDR3 nucleotides read TGTGCCAGCAGCTTGGGGCACAGGGTTGGCACCGGGGAGCTGTTTTTT.

The rearrangement joins TRBV28 to TRBJ2-5, with 7 nucleotides matching TRBD1. Looked up from germline, CDR1 is MDHEN and CDR2 is SYDVKM. J was trimmed by 3 bases and V by 5 bases; bases with no gene match: 6. This CDR3 region has 14 residues. CDR3 residues: CASSPPDREETQYF. CDR3 nucleotides: TGTGCCAGCAGTCCTCCTGACAGGGAAGAGACCCAGTACTTC.

The chain recombines TRBV7-6 with TRBJ2-2; 11 nucleotides line up with TRBD2. Germline CDR1 and CDR2: SGHVS and FNYEAQ. The CDR3 has 21 amino acids. V shed 6 bases and J 3 bases; nucleotides not matched to a gene: 21. CDR3 coding DNA: TGTGCCAGCAGGCGACAACCTTTAGCGGGAGGGCCGAATGTGGACACCGGGGAGCTGTTTTTT. Protein: CASRRQPLAGGPNVDTGELFF.

The sample holds one count of this clone. The chain carries TRBV7-9 and TRBJ2-3; 12 nucleotides align to TRBD2. The V segment lost 5 bases and the J segment 3 bases; nucleotides outside the gene matches: 3. The CDR3 contains 15 residues. Per the germline V gene, CDR1 is SEHNR and CDR2 is FQNEAQ (reference sequence). The CDR3 region has the DNA TGTGCCAGCAGCCATGGGACTAGCGGGACAGATACGCAGTATTTT. Its protein product is CASSHGTSGTDTQYF.

This sequence joins TRBV6-1 and TRBJ1-1, with D perhaps TRBD1 (6 bases). The germline gives CDR1 MNHNS, CDR2 SASEGT. This CDR3 is 14 amino acids long. With 6 bases removed from V and 1 base from J, the gap between germline ends came to 12 bases. The CDR3 DNA follows: TGTGCCAGCAGCGTACAGGGACGGAACACTGAAGCTTTCTTT. Translation: CASSVQGRNTEAFF.

This clone was seen only a few times. The chain recombines TRBV2 with TRBJ1-1, with D possibly being TRBD1 (5 bases). Trimming left V 5 bases short and J 8 bases short, with 15 bases between. Germline CDR1 is SNHLY and CDR2 is FYNNEI. The CDR3 has 13 amino acids. Here the CDR3 reads CASSSAGFGEAFF. CDR3 nucleotides: TGTGCCAGCAGTTCAGCAGGGTTCGGAGAAGCTTTCTTT.

This clone showed up many times. The CDR3 DNA reads TGTGCCAGCAGCTTGTCCCCGACTCCGAGTTATGGCTACACCTTC. The encoded protein is CASSLSPTPSYGYTF. The chain carries TRBV5-5 and TRBJ1-2; D gene uncertain. The V and J ends lost 1 base and 5 bases respectively, with 15 bases between them. This CDR3 has 15 residues. Germline assignment: CDR1 SGHKS and CDR2 YYEKEE (reference sequence).

V usage is TRBV5-1 and J usage is TRBJ2-7; 10 positions match TRBD1. Germline loops: CDR1 SGHRS, CDR2 YFSETQ. This CDR3 spans 13 amino acids. Losses at the gene ends were 7 bases for V and 4 bases for J; bases not matched to a gene: 5. CDR3 bases: TGCGCCAGCGGAAGACAGGGGGCTTACGAGCAGTACTTC. Protein product: CASGRQGAYEQYF.